This is a list of T cell receptor beta chains from one sample in a study of cytomegalovirus exposure and HLA in healthy donors. Method: immunoSEQ multiplex PCR; TCRdb's copy keeps in-frame clones and lacks some. This sample has approximately 150,000 clones; 65% to 80% occur once, and the top ten carry roughly 2.6%. The sequenced material came from PBMCs. These receptors were collected from a middle-aged woman in good health and CMV-seropositive. Each CDR3 is given with its conserved first and last residue. D genes are given only for firm matches. Size values are once, few and many counts, or a class for expanded clones, and some rows have none.

v_call,d_call,clone_size,j_call,cdr3_aa,cdr3_nt
TRBV11-2,.,once,TRBJ1-3,CASSPGFTSGNTIYF,TGTGCCAGCAGCCCAGGCTTCACCTCTGGAAACACCATATATTTT
TRBV30,.,.,TRBJ1-5,CAWSRVLEQPQHF,TGTGCCTGGTCGAGGGTTTTAGAGCAGCCCCAGCATTTT
TRBV4-3,TRBD1,.,TRBJ2-7,CASSQDTLEGTVTYEQYF,TGCGCCAGCAGCCAAGATACTTTAGAAGGGACAGTAACCTACGAGCAGTACTTC
TRBV9,.,.,TRBJ2-2,CASSTPRGGLTGELFF,TGTGCCAGCAGCACCCCAAGGGGGGGGCTAACCGGGGAGCTGTTTTTT
TRBV6-5,.,.,TRBJ2-2,CASSSRQNRDTGELFF,TGTGCCAGCAGTTCCAGGCAAAACAGGGACACCGGGGAGCTGTTTTTT
TRBV30,.,once,TRBJ1-5,CAWSSRTPGQPQHF,TGTGCCTGGAGTAGCAGGACGCCGGGGCAGCCCCAGCATTTT
TRBV7-2,TRBD2,.,TRBJ2-7,CASSLGTSGSYEQYF,TGTGCCAGCAGCTTGGGGACTAGCGGGAGCTACGAGCAGTACTTC
TRBV7-2,.,.,TRBJ1-6,CASSLKGANSPLHF,TGTGCCAGCAGCTTAAAAGGGGCAAATTCACCCCTCCACTTT
TRBV4-1,TRBD1,.,TRBJ1-2,CASSLTAGGNYGYTF,TGCGCCAGCAGCCTTACGGCAGGGGGCAACTATGGCTACACCTTC
TRBV4-3,.,.,TRBJ2-4,CASSQDLRGGPRDIQYF,TGCGCCAGCAGCCAAGATCTGCGCGGGGGCCCTAGGGACATTCAGTACTTC
TRBV19,TRBD2,.,TRBJ2-6,CASSLAGGSWGANVLTF,TGTGCCAGTTCTTTAGCGGGTGGAAGCTGGGGGGCCAACGTCCTGACTTTC
TRBV15,.,.,TRBJ1-1,CATSSDRIMNTEAFF,TGTGCCACCAGCAGCGACAGAATTATGAACACTGAAGCTTTCTTT
TRBV5-5,.,few,TRBJ2-5,CASSLQTGVGETQYF,TGTGCCAGCAGCTTGCAAACTGGAGTTGGGGAGACCCAGTACTTC
TRBV6-4,TRBD1,.,TRBJ2-1,CASRGQGSNNEQFF,TGTGCCAGCAGGGGACAGGGTTCAAACAATGAGCAGTTCTTC
TRBV6-5,TRBD1,few,TRBJ1-2,CASSRDRGYTF,TGTGCCAGCAGTCGGGACAGGGGCTACACCTTC
TRBV5-1,TRBD2,once,TRBJ2-3,CASSDLGRTSGRPTDTQYF,TGCGCCAGCAGCGATTTGGGGAGGACTAGCGGGAGACCCACAGATACGCAGTATTTT
TRBV7-2,.,.,TRBJ1-4,CASSFGVGGNEKLFF,TGTGCCAGCAGCTTTGGTGTGGGGGGTAATGAAAAACTGTTTTTT
TRBV4-3,.,.,TRBJ2-3,CASSQAFRPTTDTQYF,TGCGCCAGCAGCCAAGCGTTCCGCCCTACCACAGATACGCAGTATTTT
TRBV7-9,TRBD1,.,TRBJ1-2,CASTLGGGDGYTF,TGTGCCAGCACCCTAGGGGGCGGGGACGGCTACACCTTC
TRBV30,TRBD1,.,TRBJ1-3,CAWSVQGGNTIYF,TGTGCCTGGAGTGTACAGGGGGGAAACACCATATATTTT
TRBV18,.,.,TRBJ2-3,CASSGLAGPDTQYF,TGTGCCAGCTCAGGCCTAGCCGGCCCAGATACGCAGTATTTT
TRBV7-9,.,.,TRBJ1-1,CASSLGGGETEAFF,TGTGCCAGCAGCTTAGGAGGGGGGGAAACTGAAGCTTTCTTT
TRBV18,.,.,TRBJ1-3,CASSTLEVSGNTIYF,TGTGCCAGCTCCACTCTAGAGGTCTCTGGAAACACCATATATTTT
TRBV6-5,.,.,TRBJ2-7,CASSYDAEAYEQYF,TGTGCCAGCAGTTACGATGCGGAGGCCTACGAGCAGTACTTC
TRBV18,.,.,TRBJ1-1,CASSPDRGSTEAFF,TGTGCCAGCTCACCGGATAGGGGTAGCACTGAAGCTTTCTTT
TRBV27,.,.,TRBJ1-5,CASSPTSRSNQPQHF,TGTGCCAGCAGCCCCACGTCGAGAAGCAATCAGCCCCAGCATTTT
TRBV4-3,.,.,TRBJ2-4,CASSQDLGGLAKNIQYF,TGCGCCAGCAGCCAAGATCTGGGAGGTCTAGCCAAAAACATTCAGTACTTC
TRBV14,.,.,TRBJ2-5,CASSQPGVPQETQYF,TGTGCCAGCAGCCAACCAGGGGTTCCCCAAGAGACCCAGTACTTC
TRBV9,TRBD1,once,TRBJ1-1,CASSHRQGGNTEAFF,TGTGCCAGCAGCCATCGACAGGGAGGGAACACTGAAGCTTTCTTT
TRBV28,TRBD2,.,TRBJ2-7,CATKRENIYEQYF,TGTGCCACCAAGCGGGAGAATATTTACGAGCAGTACTTC
TRBV5-1,.,.,TRBJ2-1,CASSGGSGHEQFF,TGCGCCAGCAGCGGGGGGAGCGGTCACGAGCAGTTCTTC
TRBV25-1,TRBD1,.,TRBJ2-3,CASSLQGTDTQYF,TGTGCCAGCAGTTTACAGGGGACAGATACGCAGTATTTT
TRBV7-9,.,few,TRBJ2-1,CASSSLGGFYNEQFF,TGTGCCAGCAGCTCCCTAGGGGGATTTTACAATGAGCAGTTCTTC
TRBV6-5,TRBD2,.,TRBJ2-5,CASSGREGREQYF,TGTGCCAGCAGTGGCAGGGAGGGTCGGGAGCAGTACTTC
TRBV10-3,.,.,TRBJ2-3,CAIRVLGEGTDTQYF,TGTGCCATCAGGGTCTTGGGGGAGGGCACAGATACGCAGTATTTT
TRBV27,TRBD1,.,TRBJ2-6,CASSYRQGNPGANVLTF,TGTGCCAGCAGTTACCGACAGGGGAACCCTGGGGCCAACGTCCTGACTTTC
TRBV19,.,.,TRBJ2-1,CASGVAEQFF,TGTGCCAGTGGAGTCGCTGAGCAGTTCTTC
TRBV11-2,.,.,TRBJ2-7,CASKGGGLYEQYF,TGTGCCAGCAAAGGCGGGGGCCTATACGAGCAGTACTTC
TRBV30,.,.,TRBJ2-2,CAWSPYTSDFGNTGELFF,TGTGCCTGGAGTCCCTATACGAGTGACTTTGGGAACACCGGGGAGCTGTTTTTT
TRBV7-6,TRBD2,.,TRBJ2-7,CASSSGTSGRAGEQYF,TGTGCCAGCAGCTCCGGGACTAGCGGGAGGGCGGGGGAGCAGTACTTC
TRBV6-5,.,few,TRBJ1-1,CASSYEKNTEAFF,TGTGCCAGCAGTTACGAGAAGAACACTGAAGCTTTCTTT
TRBV30,.,.,TRBJ2-5,CAWSVIYGASVETQYF,TGTGCCTGGAGTGTTATCTACGGGGCTAGCGTGGAGACCCAGTACTTC
TRBV6-1,TRBD1,.,TRBJ1-5,CASTLEAGGGQPQHF,TGTGCCAGCACCCTAGAGGCAGGGGGTGGGCAGCCCCAGCATTTT
TRBV9,.,once,TRBJ2-5,CASSVGGGGAQYF,TGTGCCAGCAGCGTAGGGGGAGGGGGGGCCCAGTACTTC
TRBV2,.,.,TRBJ1-6,CASSERGSGSPLHF,TGTGCCAGCAGTGAACGGGGTAGCGGTTCACCCCTCCACTTT